This passage covers 7 T cell receptor beta chains from one sample sequenced in a study of shared clonotypes between healthy human individuals. The table came from immunoSEQ multiplex PCR; TCRdb's copy has only in-frame clones and leaves some out. The table includes fewer than 1.4 million clones, around 78% detected once. The source material was memory CD4+ T cells from PBMCs. Subset reported: CD45RA-negative fraction. The receptors originated from a man between 18 and 35 years old in good health. Some clones in this sample may be carry-over from other donors' samples.

The chain recombines TRBV5-4 with TRBJ1-1; possibly TRBD1 for D (5 bases). This CDR3 has 16 residues. V was pared by 3 bases and J by 5 bases, with 20 bases between. Germline CDR1 is SGHNT and CDR2 is YYREEE (reference sequence). CDR3 coding DNA: TGTGCCAGCAGCTACCGCGGCGGGGACCGGGGGACTGAAGCTTTCTTT. Translated: CASSYRGGDRGTEAFF.

The V gene is TRBV5-1, the J gene TRBJ2-3; 13 bases agree with TRBD2. This CDR3 has 16 residues. V trimming: 5 bases; J trimming: 3 bases; junction bases outside the gene matches: 6. Germline V lookup: CDR1 SGHRS, CDR2 YFSETQ. CDR3 nucleotides: TGCGCCAGCAGTAATGGACTAGCGGGAGCAACAGATACGCAGTATTTT. Protein sequence: CASSNGLAGATDTQYF.

The chain links TRBV7-9 to TRBJ2-5; 9 nucleotides line up with TRBD2. Gene TRBJ2-7 matches the end of the DNA better, so the J call may be wrong. The CDR3 runs to 14 residues. The germline V gene has CDR1 SEHNR and CDR2 FQNEAQ (reference sequence). The CDR3, as DNA: TGTGCCAGCAGCTTAGGCGGGAGGGCAATCGAGCAGTACTTC. It encodes CASSLGGRAIEQYF.

On this clone: In the same sample, other DNA sequences code for this CDR3. The chain uses TRBV7-3 and TRBJ2-3; D is possibly TRBD1 (6 bases). The V end lost 5 bases, the J end lost 2 bases, and 11 bases lay between the germline ends. Germline V gives CDR1 SGHTA, CDR2 FQGTGA. This CDR3 comprises 14 residues. The CDR3: CASSPGQSTDTQYF. CDR3 nucleotide sequence: TGTGCCAGCAGCCCCGGACAGTCCACAGATACGCAGTATTTT.

On this clone itself: In the same sample, other DNA sequences code for this CDR3. The chain has TRBV18 and TRBJ2-3; TRBD2 matches at 7 bases. Trimming took 3 bases from V and 4 from J; bases not matched to a gene: 1. Germline V gives CDR1 KGHSH, CDR2 LQKENI. The CDR3 contains 13 residues. The CDR3 coding sequence is TGTGCCAGCTCACCGGCGGGGGCAGATACGCAGTATTTT. Protein: CASSPAGADTQYF.

The V call is TRBV20-1, the J call TRBJ2-7; D not resolved. The length of the CDR3 is 11 residues. Per germline, CDR1 DFQATT and CDR2 SNEGSKA (reference sequence). Between the trimmed V and J ends, which lost 1 base and 7 bases, there was a span of 8 bases. The CDR3 region is CSARVGPEQYF. The CDR3 nucleotides are TGCAGTGCTAGAGTAGGACCGGAGCAGTACTTC.

The rearrangement links TRBV7-9 to TRBJ2-1; D remains unclear. Germline-derived CDR1 and CDR2 are SEHNR and FQNEAQ (reference sequence). The CDR3 runs to 13 residues. V gave up 5 bases and J gave up 6 bases, with 11 bases separating them. Written as DNA, the CDR3 is TGTGCCAGCAGCCCAGGCGGTGCCAATGAGCAGTTCTTC. Translated: CASSPGGANEQFF.